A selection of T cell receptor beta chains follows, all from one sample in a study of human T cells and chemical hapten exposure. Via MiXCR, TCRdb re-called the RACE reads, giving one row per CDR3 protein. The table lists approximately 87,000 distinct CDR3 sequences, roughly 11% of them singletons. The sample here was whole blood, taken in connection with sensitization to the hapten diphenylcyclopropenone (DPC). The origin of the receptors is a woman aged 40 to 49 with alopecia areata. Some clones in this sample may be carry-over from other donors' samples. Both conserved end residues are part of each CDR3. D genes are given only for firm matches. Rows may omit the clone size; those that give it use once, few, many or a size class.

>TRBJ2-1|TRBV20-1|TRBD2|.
TGCAGTGCTAGAGATTCGACTAGCGACTCCTACAATGAGCAGTTCTTC
CSARDSTSDSYNEQFF
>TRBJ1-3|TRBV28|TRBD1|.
TGTGCCAGCAGCCTACAGGGGGCCTCTGGAAACACCATATATTTT
CASSLQGASGNTIYF
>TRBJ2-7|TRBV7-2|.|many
TGTGCCAGCGCTGGGACTGCCACTCCCTCCGAGCAGTACTTC
CASAGTATPSEQYF
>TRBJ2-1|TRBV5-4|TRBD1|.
TGTGCCAGCACTCGGGGAGGACAGGGCAATGAGCAGTTCTTC
CASTRGGQGNEQFF
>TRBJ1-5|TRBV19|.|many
TGTGCCAGTAAACCCTCAGGGTTGAGCAATCAGCCCCAGCATTTT
CASKPSGLSNQPQHF
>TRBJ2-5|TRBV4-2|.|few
TGTGCCAGCAGCCATACCCCAGGGGCGACGGAGACCCAGTACTTC
CASSHTPGATETQYF
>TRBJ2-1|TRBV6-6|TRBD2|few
TGTGCCAGCAGTTACACGGGACTAGCGGCCTACAATGAGCAGTTCTTC
CASSYTGLAAYNEQFF
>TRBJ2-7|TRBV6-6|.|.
TGTGCCAGCAGTTACGTGCAGAGCTCCTACGAGCAGTACTTC
CASSYVQSSYEQYF
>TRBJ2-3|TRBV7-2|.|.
TGTGCCAGCAGCTTAGCAGGGCCTGGGGCCACAGATACGCAGTATTTT
CASSLAGPGATDTQYF
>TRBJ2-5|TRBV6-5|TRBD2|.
TGTGCCAGCAGGCTTTTCGTTTCTAGCGGGGCAGAGACCCAGTACTTC
CASRLFVSSGAETQYF
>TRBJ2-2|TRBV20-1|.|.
TGCAGTGCTAGAGTTCCCGCCGGGGAGCTGTTTTTT
CSARVPAGELFF
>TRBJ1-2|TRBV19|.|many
TGTGCCAGTAACTTCGGAGGTAGTAACTATGGCTACACCTTC
CASNFGGSNYGYTF
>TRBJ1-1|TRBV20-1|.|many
TGCAGTGCTAGGTCAGGGTCAGAAGCTTTCTTT
CSARSGSEAFF
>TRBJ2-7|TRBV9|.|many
TGTGCCAGCAGCGTAGGAGTACTCAGCTACGAGCAGTACTTC
CASSVGVLSYEQYF
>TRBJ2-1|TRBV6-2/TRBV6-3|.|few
TGTGCCAGCTCCCACTGGGGGAATGAGCAGTTCTTC
CASSHWGNEQFF
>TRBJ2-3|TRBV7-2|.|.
TGTGCCAGCAGCTTAGCGGGGCGGGCGAGCACAGATACGCAGTATTTT
CASSLAGRASTDTQYF
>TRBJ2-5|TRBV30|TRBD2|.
TGTGCCTGGAGTGCATGGATACCCGGACTAGCGGGGACCCTCCAAGAGACCCAGTACTTC
CAWSAWIPGLAGTLQETQYF
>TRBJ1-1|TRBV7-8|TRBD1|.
TGTGCCAGCAGCCCGCGCCGACAGGGAGACACTGAAGCTTTCTTT
CASSPRRQGDTEAFF
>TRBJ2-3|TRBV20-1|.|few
TGCAGTGCCGACCGACTAGGGGGGTCCCTCGATACGCAGTATTTT
CSADRLGGSLDTQYF
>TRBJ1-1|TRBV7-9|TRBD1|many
TGTGCCAGCACCCTAACAGGGGGCACTGAAGCTTTCTTT
CASTLTGGTEAFF
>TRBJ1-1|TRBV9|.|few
TGTGCCAGCAGCGTAGATGTATCGAGCACTGAAGCTTTCTTT
CASSVDVSSTEAFF
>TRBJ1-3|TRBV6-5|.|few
TGTGCCAGCAGTTACTCCCCGACGGGCTCTGGAAACACCATATATTTT
CASSYSPTGSGNTIYF
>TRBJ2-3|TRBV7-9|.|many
TGTGCCAGCAGCTTCTCGCGGGACAGCACAGATACGCAGTATTTT
CASSFSRDSTDTQYF
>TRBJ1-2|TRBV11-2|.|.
TGTGCCAGCAGCTTAGGAAACAGCCAGAACTATGGCTACACCTTC
CASSLGNSQNYGYTF
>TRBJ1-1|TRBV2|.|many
TGTGCCAGCAGTGAAGCTCAGACCTTGAACACTGAAGCTTTCTTT
CASSEAQTLNTEAFF
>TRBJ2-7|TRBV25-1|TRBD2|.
TGTATCCAGGGCGGGAGGGGACAGTACTTC
CIQGGRGQYF
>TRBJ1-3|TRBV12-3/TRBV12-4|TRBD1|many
TGTGCCAGCAGCCCAGAGGACAGGGTAGAAAACACCATATATTTT
CASSPEDRVENTIYF
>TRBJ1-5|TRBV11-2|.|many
TGTGCCAGCAGCGACGGGAGCAATCAGCCCCAGCATTTT
CASSDGSNQPQHF
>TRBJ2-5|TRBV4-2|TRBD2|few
TGTGCCAGCAGCCAAGATCCGGCTAGCGGGAGTCAAGGGACCCAGTACTTC
CASSQDPASGSQGTQYF
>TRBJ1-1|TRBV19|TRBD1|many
TGTGCCAGTAGCGGACAGGCTGCTGAAGCTTTCTTT
CASSGQAAEAFF
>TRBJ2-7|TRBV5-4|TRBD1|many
TGTGCCAGCAGCTCTCGACAGGGGACCTACGAGCAGTACTTC
CASSSRQGTYEQYF
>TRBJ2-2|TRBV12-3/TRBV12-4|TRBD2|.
TGTGCCAGCAGCTATTCTAGCGGGAGTTACACCGGGGAGCTGTTTTTT
CASSYSSGSYTGELFF
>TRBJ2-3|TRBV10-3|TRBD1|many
TGTGCCATCAGTAGACAGGGGGCGAGGACAGATACGCAGTATTTT
CAISRQGARTDTQYF
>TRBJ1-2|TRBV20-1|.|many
TGCAGTGCCGGACCGACCGGCTATGGCTACACCTTC
CSAGPTGYGYTF